The 22 T cell receptor beta chains in this list originate from one sample, sequenced in a study of shared clonotypes between healthy human individuals. Method: immunoSEQ multiplex PCR; TCRdb's copy keeps in-frame clones and lacks some. The sample records over a million clones, more than 95% being singletons. The specimen sequenced was naive CD4+ T cells sorted from blood. Noted subset: CD45RA+ positively selected. These receptors were taken from a man aged 30 to 45 in good health.

A single count supports this clone. The chain recombines TRBV5-4 with TRBJ2-5, with 9 bases fitting TRBD1. Losses at the gene ends were 4 bases for V and 3 bases for J; bases not matched to a gene: 10. Germline assignment: CDR1 SGHNT and CDR2 YYREEE (reference sequence). The CDR3 length is 16 residues. CDR3 in amino acids: CASSPGQGRGEETQYF. CDR3 coding DNA: TGTGCCAGCAGCCCCGGACAGGGGCGCGGGGAAGAGACCCAGTACTTC. The whole variable domain, filled in from reference TRBV5-4 and TRBJ2-5, reads ETGVTQSPTHLIKTRGQQVTLRCSSQSGHNTVSWYQQALGQGPQFIFQYYREEENGRGNFPPRFSGLQFPNYSSELNVNALELDDSALYLCASSPGQGRGEETQYFGPGTRLLVL.

For this clone: Within the sample, other DNA sequences also encode this same CDR3. V usage is TRBV9 and J usage is TRBJ2-5, with a possible D match to TRBD2 (6 bases). Per germline, CDR1 SGDLS and CDR2 YYNGEE. V was cut by 2 bases and J by 4 bases, with 9 bases left in between. The CDR3 sequence is 13 residues long. CDR3 in DNA: TGTGCCAGCAGCGTCCTGGGAGGAGAGACCCAGTACTTC. The encoded protein is CASSVLGGETQYF.

The chain has TRBV29-1 and TRBJ1-1; 7 bases are shared with TRBD1. J was trimmed by 5 bases and V by 7 bases; bases with no gene match: 10. The CDR3 has 13 residues. The V gene's germline CDR1 is SQVTM and CDR2 ANQGSEA. Here the CDR3 reads CSDLRQGRTEAFF. CDR3 nucleotides: TGCAGCGACCTAAGACAGGGACGGACTGAAGCTTTCTTT.

The chain is built from TRBV5-5 and TRBJ1-5, with D unclear. V lost 1 base, J lost 0 bases, and 2 bases lay in between. The CDR3 length is 13 residues. Germline V gene lookup returns CDR1 SGHKS and CDR2 YYEKEE (reference sequence). The CDR3 DNA reads as TGTGCCAGCAGCTTGCGTAGCAATCAGCCCCAGCATTTT. It translates to CASSLRSNQPQHF. Variable domain in full (rest from reference TRBV5-5 and TRBJ1-5): DAGVTQSPTHLIKTRGQQVTLRCSPISGHKSVSWYQQVLGQGPQFIFQYYEKEERGRGNFPDRFSARQFPNYSSELNVNALLLGDSALYLCASSLRSNQPQHFGDGTRLSIL.

This chain uses TRBV30 with TRBJ2-5, with 8 bases fitting TRBD1. Looked up from germline, CDR1 is GTSNPN and CDR2 is SVGIG (reference sequence). This CDR3 has 13 residues. V was clipped by 3 bases and J by 7 bases; unmatched bases: 7. This chain's CDR3 is CAWRRTGTGTQYF. In nucleotides, the CDR3 is TGTGCCTGGAGGCGGACAGGGACTGGGACCCAGTACTTC.

The V gene is TRBV25-1, the J gene TRBJ2-1; 7 positions match TRBD1. The V gene's germline CDR1 is MGHDK and CDR2 SYGVNS. V trimming: 4 bases; J trimming: 6 bases; junction bases outside the gene matches: 9. This CDR3 comprises 15 residues. CDR3 bases: TGTGCCAGCAGTGCGACAGGGAATCGAGTCAATGAGCAGTTCTTC. Amino acids: CASSATGNRVNEQFF.

This chain links TRBV9 with TRBJ1-1; 7 nucleotides line up with TRBD1. Germline loops: CDR1 SGDLS, CDR2 YYNGEE. The junction had 6 bases not matched to a gene; V was cut back by 0 bases and J by 4 bases. The length of the CDR3 is 15 residues. CDR3 DNA: TGTGCCAGCAGCGTAGCTCAGGGGGGGCCCACTGAAGCTTTCTTT. Residues: CASSVAQGGPTEAFF. The full variable domain, its missing parts supplied by reference TRBV9 and TRBJ1-1, is DSGVTQTPKHLITATGQRVTLRCSPRSGDLSVYWYQQSLDQGLQFLIQYYNGEERAKGNILERFSAQQFPDLHSELNLSSLELGDSALYFCASSVAQGGPTEAFFGQGTRLTVV.

This clone was found once. The CDR3 loop is CASSAGANEQYF. The CDR3 DNA reads TGTGCCAGCTCGGCTGGAGCCAACGAGCAGTACTTC. The rearrangement links TRBV4-2 to TRBJ2-7; D gene uncertain. Germline CDR1 and CDR2: LGHNA and YNFKEQ. The CDR3 is made up of 12 amino acids. Trimming took 8 bases from V and 5 from J, leaving 13 bases between them.

The chain carries TRBV7-2 and TRBJ2-1; TRBD2 aligns across 11 bases. This CDR3 has 17 residues. The ends lost 3 bases at V and 4 bases at J; junction bases unmatched: 8. Per the germline V gene, CDR1 is SGHTA and CDR2 is FQGNSA. The CDR3 bases are TGTGCCAGCAGCTTCCTGGGACTAGCGGATAAGTACAATGAGCAGTTCTTC. Translating gives CASSFLGLADKYNEQFF.

The rearrangement links TRBV14 to TRBJ2-6, with 7 bases matching TRBD1. V gave up 3 bases and J gave up 2 bases; unmatched junction bases: 1. The CDR3 runs 15 residues. CDR1 SGHDN and CDR2 FVKESK come from the germline V gene. In DNA form, the CDR3 reads TGTGCCAGCAGCCAGCAGGGGGCTGGGGCCAACGTCCTGACTTTC. Translated: CASSQQGAGANVLTF. The full variable domain, completed using reference TRBV14 and TRBJ2-6, is EAGVTQFPSHSVIEKGQTVTLRCDPISGHDNLYWYRRVMGKEIKFLLHFVKESKQDESGMPNNRFLAERTGGTYSTLKVQPAELEDSGVYFCASSQQGAGANVLTFGAGSRLTVL.

The V gene is TRBV25-1, the J gene TRBJ2-1; D perhaps matches TRBD1 (6 bases). Germline values: CDR1 MGHDK, CDR2 SYGVNS. The CDR3 covers 15 residues. V lost 8 bases, J lost 0 bases, and 14 bases lay in between. Here the CDR3 reads CASLPGESSYNEQFF. CDR3 nucleotides: TGTGCCAGCCTCCCAGGGGAGAGCTCCTACAATGAGCAGTTCTTC.

This clone occurred a few times. The J gene is TRBJ2-7, the V gene TRBV6-1, with TRBD2 matching 9 bases. Germline V gene data show CDR1 as MNHNS and CDR2 as SASEGT. J lost 6 bases, V lost 7 bases, and 10 bases had no gene match. This CDR3 region has 14 residues. This CDR3 reads CASTATSGPSEQYF. CDR3 sequence (DNA): TGTGCCAGCACTGCGACTAGCGGCCCCTCCGAGCAGTACTTC.

The rearrangement links TRBV18 to TRBJ1-1; 7 nucleotides match TRBD1. The trim removed 3 bases at V and 5 bases at J, leaving 9 bases unmatched. This CDR3 spans 15 amino acids. Germline loops: CDR1 KGHSH, CDR2 LQKENI. The DNA of the CDR3 is TGTGCCAGCTCACCGACGACAGGGATTGGAACTGAAGCTTTCTTT. Translating it yields CASSPTTGIGTEAFF.

The gene calls are TRBV7-9 and TRBJ1-2; possible D gene TRBD1, 5 bases. Trimming took 3 bases from V and 2 from J, leaving 10 bases between them. This CDR3 spans 14 amino acids. The germline V gene encodes CDR1 SEHNR and CDR2 FQNEAQ (reference sequence). The CDR3 coding sequence is TGTGCCAGCAGCTTTACCCGGGACAACTATGGCTACACCTTC. Translation gives CASSFTRDNYGYTF.

The genes are TRBV6-1 and TRBJ2-7, with TRBD2 matching 8 bases. Losses at the gene ends were 5 bases for V and 4 bases for J; bases not matched to a gene: 10. The CDR3 length is 15 residues. The germline V gene has CDR1 MNHNS and CDR2 SASEGT. The CDR3 sequence: CASSLHSGNSYEQYF. The CDR3 DNA follows: TGTGCCAGCAGTCTTCATAGCGGGAACTCTTACGAGCAGTACTTC.

In the case of this clone: Other DNA sequences in the same sample also yield this CDR3. The CDR3 region has the DNA TGTGCCAGCAGCTTCGGACAGGGCACAGATACGCAGTATTTT. It encodes CASSFGQGTDTQYF. V usage is TRBV7-9 and J usage is TRBJ2-3, with TRBD1 matching over 7 bases. The CDR3 covers 14 residues. CDR1 is SEHNR and CDR2 is FQNEAQ in the germline V gene (reference sequence). J gave up 1 base and V 3 bases, and 1 base lay outside the gene matches.

To note about this clone: Since no conserved phenylalanine or tryptophan closes the CDR3, a read error is the likely cause. The DNA is omitted, as the CDR3 cannot be located on it reliably, and the CDR3 follows TCRdb's listing. The chain couples TRBV21-1 to TRBJ2-3; TRBD2, the table's D call, was not compared with the DNA. TRBV21-1 is deemed a pseudogene. Ends included, the CDR3 has 17 residues. The CDR3: CASSSLGTSGSHGKVPL.

This chain connects TRBV5-1 to TRBJ2-3; 9 nucleotides match TRBD2. Germline values: CDR1 SGHRS, CDR2 YFSETQ. With 3 bases clipped from V and 2 bases from J, the junction kept 4 bases outside the gene matches. The CDR3 length is 15 residues. DNA for the CDR3: TGCGCCAGCAGCTCCCAGCGGGAGGTCACAGATACGCAGTATTTT. It yields the protein CASSSQREVTDTQYF.

The chain links TRBV19 to TRBJ1-1; possibly TRBD1 for D (5 bases). Trimming took 1 base from V and 3 from J, leaving 12 bases between them. The CDR3 has 15 residues. Germline CDR1 LNHDA, CDR2 SQIVND (reference sequence). CDR3: CASSIGPGRDTEAFF. The CDR3, as DNA: TGTGCCAGTAGTATAGGCCCAGGGAGGGACACTGAAGCTTTCTTT.

V and J are TRBV5-4 and TRBJ1-3; 8 nucleotides agree with TRBD1. This CDR3 has 17 residues. J was trimmed by 2 bases and V by 0 bases; bases with no gene match: 7. From germline, CDR1 is SGHNT and CDR2 YYREEE (reference sequence). CDR3 amino acids: CASSLAATRGPGNTIYF. The CDR3 DNA follows: TGTGCCAGCAGCTTGGCAGCCACCAGGGGGCCTGGAAACACCATATATTTT.

The chain links TRBV5-1 to TRBJ2-3; no clear D gene. CDR3 length: 11 residues. V was cut by 5 bases and J by 2 bases, with 3 bases left in between. CDR1 SGHRS and CDR2 YFSETQ come from the germline V gene. CDR3 coding DNA: TGCGCCAGCAGAAACACAGATACGCAGTATTTT. Its translation is CASRNTDTQYF.

The genes are TRBV5-1 and TRBJ2-3, with D possibly matching TRBD2 (6 bases). CDR1 and CDR2 from the germline V gene are SGHRS and YFSETQ. This CDR3 has 17 residues. The V and J ends lost 0 bases and 0 bases respectively, with 14 bases between them. The CDR3, as DNA: TGCGCCAGCAGCTTGGAACCTCCGGGAGCTAGCACAGATACGCAGTATTTT. Translating it yields CASSLEPPGASTDTQYF.